The clone carrying this T cell receptor beta chain was counted many times. Trimming shortened V by 7 bases and J by 1 base, and 8 bases separated the two germline ends. This CDR3 has 12 amino acids. The germline gives CDR1 MGHDK, CDR2 SYGVNS. TCR beta CDR3 regions were amplified from RNA transcripts. The HTBI primer set drove a first-round RT-PCR of the TCR CDR3. TCRdb reanalysed the multiplex PCR reads using MiXCR and keeps one entry per CDR3 protein. This table has approximately 330,000 distinct CDR3 sequences, roughly 13% appearing once. These data belong to a study of T cells in Graves' hyperthyroidism and ophthalmopathy. Duration under 3 months, a NOSPECS grade of at least 4, and a Clinical Activity Score of at least 3 characterized the ophthalmopathy patients.

The sample taken for sequencing was blood. The chain is built from TRBV25-1 and TRBJ2-7; D ambiguous. This receptor was taken from a woman aged 40 to 50 with Graves' ophthalmopathy. This chain's CDR3 is CASKGNSYEQYF. The DNA for the CDR3 is TGTGCCAGCAAAGGAAATTCCTACGAGCAGTACTTC.